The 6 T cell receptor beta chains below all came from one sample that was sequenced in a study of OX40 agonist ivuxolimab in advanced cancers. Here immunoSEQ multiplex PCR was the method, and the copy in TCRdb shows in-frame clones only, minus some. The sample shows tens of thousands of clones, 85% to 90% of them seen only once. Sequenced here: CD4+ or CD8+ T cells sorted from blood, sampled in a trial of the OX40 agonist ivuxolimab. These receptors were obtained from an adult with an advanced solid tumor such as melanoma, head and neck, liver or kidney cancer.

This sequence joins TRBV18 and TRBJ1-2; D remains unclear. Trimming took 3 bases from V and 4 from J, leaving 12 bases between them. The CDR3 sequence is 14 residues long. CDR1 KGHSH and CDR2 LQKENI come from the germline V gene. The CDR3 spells CASSPSGGGYGYTF. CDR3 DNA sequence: TGTGCCAGCTCACCGTCGGGCGGCGGCTATGGCTACACCTTC.

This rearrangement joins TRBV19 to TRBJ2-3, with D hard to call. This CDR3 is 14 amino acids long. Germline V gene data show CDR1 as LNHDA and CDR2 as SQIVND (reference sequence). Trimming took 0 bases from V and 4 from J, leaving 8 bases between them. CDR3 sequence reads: CASSIEDMADTQYF. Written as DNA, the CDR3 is TGTGCCAGTAGTATAGAGGATATGGCAGATACGCAGTATTTT.

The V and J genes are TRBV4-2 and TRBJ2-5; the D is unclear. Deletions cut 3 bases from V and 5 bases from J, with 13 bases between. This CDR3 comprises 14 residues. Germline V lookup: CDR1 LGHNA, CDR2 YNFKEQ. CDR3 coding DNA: TGTGCCAGCAGCCAGATGGTGGCCGATGAGACCCAGTACTTC. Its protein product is CASSQMVADETQYF.

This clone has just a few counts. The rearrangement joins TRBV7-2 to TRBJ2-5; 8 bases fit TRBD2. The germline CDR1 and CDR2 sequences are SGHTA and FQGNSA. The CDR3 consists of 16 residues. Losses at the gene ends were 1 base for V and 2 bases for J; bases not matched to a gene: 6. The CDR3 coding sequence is TGTGCCAGCAGCTTAGGGACTAGCTCTGGGCAAGAGACCCAGTACTTC. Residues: CASSLGTSSGQETQYF.

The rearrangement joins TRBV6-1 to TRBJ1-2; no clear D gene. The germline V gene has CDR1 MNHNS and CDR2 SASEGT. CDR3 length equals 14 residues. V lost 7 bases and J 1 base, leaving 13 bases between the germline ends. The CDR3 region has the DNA TGTGCCAGCATTACAGAAACCGATAACTATGGCTACACCTTC. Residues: CASITETDNYGYTF.

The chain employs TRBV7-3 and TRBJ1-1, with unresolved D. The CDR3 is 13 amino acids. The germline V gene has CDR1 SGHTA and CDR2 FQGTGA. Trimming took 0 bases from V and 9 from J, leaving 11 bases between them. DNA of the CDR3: TGTGCCAGCAGCTTAACGACAAGCCAAAAAGCTTTCTTT. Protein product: CASSLTTSQKAFF.